Below, 26 T cell receptor beta chains from the same sample are listed, as sequenced in a study of T cells in Graves' hyperthyroidism and ophthalmopathy. Template material for amplifying TCR beta CDR3 regions consisted of RNA transcripts. HTBI primers were used for first-round RT-PCR of the TCR CDR3. TCRdb redid the calling of the multiplex PCR reads with MiXCR, one entry per CDR3 protein. Altogether a few hundred thousand distinct CDR3 sequences are present, around 43% being singletons, with the ten largest covering around two fifths. The material sequenced was peripheral blood or thyroid tissue (not recorded which). The receptors shown here come from an adult woman with Graves' disease, either hyperthyroidism or ophthalmopathy (not recorded which).

This clonotype was counted only a few times. The chain joins TRBV3-1 to TRBJ2-2; D not resolved. The V gene lost 2 bases and the J gene lost 4 bases, with 11 bases spanning the gap. CDR3 length: 15 amino acids. Germline V CDR1 and CDR2: LGHDT, YNNKEL (reference sequence). CDR3 residues: CASSQRVRATGELFF. The CDR3 region has the DNA TGTGCCAGCAGCCAACGGGTTAGGGCCACCGGGGAGCTGTTTTTT.

The chain links TRBV11-1 to TRBJ1-6; D call uncertain. The CDR3 covers 15 residues. The V end lost 5 bases, the J end lost 6 bases, and 14 bases lay between the germline ends. Germline-derived CDR1 and CDR2 are SGHAT and FQDESV (reference sequence). The CDR3 sequence is CASSPPTSSNSPLHF. CDR3 sequence (DNA): TGTGCCAGCAGCCCGCCGACAAGCAGTAATTCACCCCTCCACTTT.

The CDR3 loop reads CATSDPRGREDGYTF. In nucleotides, the CDR3 is TGTGCCACCAGTGACCCCAGAGGCAGGGAGGATGGCTACACCTTC. This chain links TRBV24-1 with TRBJ1-2, with D possibly TRBD1 on 5 matching bases. The germline V gene has CDR1 KGHDR and CDR2 SFDVKD. The CDR3 runs 15 residues. V lost 4 bases, J lost 6 bases, and 17 bases lay in between.

This chain uses TRBV19 with TRBJ2-5; D gene ambiguous. The germline V gene has CDR1 LNHDA and CDR2 SQIVND (reference sequence). CDR3 length: 12 amino acids. Trimming removed 7 bases from V and 5 bases from J, with 11 bases in between. This CDR3 reads CASNQYGETQYF. CDR3 in DNA: TGTGCCAGTAACCAGTATGGGGAGACCCAGTACTTC. Filled out from reference TRBV19 and TRBJ2-5, the complete variable domain reads DGGITQSPKYLFRKEGQNVTLSCEQNLNHDAMYWYRQDPGQGLRLIYYSQIVNDFQKGDIAEGYSVSREKKESFPLTVTSAQKNPTAFYLCASNQYGETQYFGPGTRLLVL.

The gene calls are TRBV10-3 and TRBJ2-5; perhaps TRBD2 as D (5 bases). The CDR3 spans 15 residues. V dropped 0 bases and J dropped 5 bases, with 13 bases sitting between them. The germline gives CDR1 ENHRY, CDR2 SYGVKD. CDR3 in amino acids: CAISESKGSGETQYF. In DNA form, the CDR3 reads TGTGCCATCAGTGAGTCGAAAGGGAGTGGTGAGACCCAGTACTTC.

There are many counts of this clonotype. The rearrangement uses TRBV15 and TRBJ2-7; the match to TRBD1 covers 10 bases. The V segment lost 0 bases and the J segment 0 bases; nucleotides outside the gene matches: 5. The CDR3 totals 17 residues. From germline, CDR1 is LNHNV and CDR2 YYDKDF (reference sequence). CDR3 sequence: CATSRDLGTGDSYEQYF. The CDR3 bases are TGTGCCACCAGCAGAGATCTCGGGACAGGGGACTCCTACGAGCAGTACTTC.

There are a few counts of this clonotype. This sequence joins TRBV4-2 and TRBJ2-6, with unresolved D. The V gene's germline CDR1 is LGHNA and CDR2 YNFKEQ. CDR3 length: 17 residues. V was cut by 2 bases and J by 0 bases, with 11 bases left in between. The CDR3, as DNA: TGTGCCAGCAGCCAATACATCGGCGGCTCTGGGGCCAACGTCCTGACTTTC. This gives the protein CASSQYIGGSGANVLTF.

The V call is TRBV29-1, the J call TRBJ2-5, with 8 bases that match TRBD2. CDR1 SQVTM and CDR2 ANQGSEA come from the germline V gene. Germline trimming cut 1 base from V and 5 bases from J; bases unmatched to any gene: 6. CDR3 length: 14 residues. In nucleotides, the CDR3 is TGCAGCGTTGAAGGGACTAGCCTATCGGAGACCCAGTACTTC. It encodes CSVEGTSLSETQYF. The whole variable domain, remainder taken from reference TRBV29-1 and TRBJ2-5, is SAVISQKPSRDICQRGTSLTIQCQVDSQVTMMFWYRQQPGQSLTLIATANQGSEATYESGFVIDKFPISRPNLTFSTLTVSNMSPEDSSIYLCSVEGTSLSETQYFGPGTRLLVL.

The chain links TRBV6-5 to TRBJ2-6; 9 positions match TRBD1. V shed 6 bases, J shed 8 bases, and the junction held 11 bases outside the gene matches. Germline V gene lookup returns CDR1 MNHEY and CDR2 SVGAGI. This CDR3 is 16 amino acids long. The CDR3 loop reads CASSYVPGQGSNVLTF. Here the CDR3 DNA reads TGTGCCAGCAGCTACGTCCCGGGACAGGGTTCCAACGTCCTGACTTTC.

The J gene is TRBJ1-2, the V gene TRBV10-3, with D hard to call. The CDR3 consists of 13 residues. Germline CDR1 and CDR2: ENHRY and SYGVKD. The ends were cut back, 2 bases at V and 13 bases at J, with 17 bases in the middle. CDR3 nucleotide sequence: TGTGCCATCAGTGAGGTAGTAGCGCGATTCGTCACCTTC. It specifies CAISEVVARFVTF.

The chain links TRBV7-9 to TRBJ1-1; D remains unclear. V gave up 4 bases and J gave up 6 bases, with 12 bases separating them. Germline-derived CDR1 and CDR2 are SEHNR and FQNEAQ (reference sequence). The CDR3 sequence is 13 residues long. The CDR3 region has the DNA TGTGCCAGCAGCTCCCCTGGGGTCTCTGAAGCTTTCTTT. Translated, it gives CASSSPGVSEAFF.

V gene TRBV5-1 combines with J gene TRBJ2-7; TRBD1 or TRBD2 may be the D gene (5 bases each). CDR1 SGHRS and CDR2 YFSETQ come from the germline V gene. The CDR3 has 16 residues. Trimming cost V 0 bases and J 1 base, with 14 bases left between them. CDR3 nucleotide sequence: TGCGCCAGCAGCTTGGGTCAAGGGGAGATGTCCTACGAGCAGTACTTC. Translation gives CASSLGQGEMSYEQYF. Full variable domain (outside the CDR3, taken from reference TRBV5-1 and TRBJ2-7): KAGVTQTPRYLIKTRGQQVTLSCSPISGHRSVSWYQQTPGQGLQFLFEYFSETQRNKGNFPGRFSGRQFSNSRSEMNVSTLELGDSALYLCASSLGQGEMSYEQYFGPGTRLTVT.

In its sample, this clonotype was seen many times. This rearrangement joins TRBV5-1 to TRBJ2-2; D is uncertain. CDR1 SGHRS and CDR2 YFSETQ come from the germline V gene. The V end lost 2 bases, the J end lost 0 bases, and 11 bases lay between the germline ends. The length of the CDR3 is 16 residues. The CDR3 region has the DNA TGCGCCAGCAGCTTAGATCGCCTCGCGAACACCGGGGAGCTGTTTTTT. It specifies CASSLDRLANTGELFF.

This clonotype was counted many times. The chain recombines TRBV7-2 with TRBJ1-1, with a possible D match to TRBD1 (5 bases). Trimming removed 1 base from V and 2 bases from J, with 17 bases in between. The CDR3 runs 17 residues. Looked up from germline, CDR1 is SGHTA and CDR2 is FQGNSA. CDR3 protein: CASSLEAGRGENTEAFF. CDR3 bases: TGTGCCAGCAGCTTAGAAGCCGGAAGGGGAGAAAACACTGAAGCTTTCTTT.

This clonotype was recorded many times. The V and J genes are TRBV11-2 and TRBJ2-7, with 11 bases aligning to TRBD2. Trimming took 5 bases from V and 3 from J; bases not matched to a gene: 12. The V gene's germline CDR1 is SGHAT and CDR2 FQNNGV. The CDR3 sequence is 17 residues long. CDR3 sequence: CASSPKPLSGRDYEQYF. Here the CDR3 DNA reads TGTGCCAGCAGCCCCAAGCCGCTTAGCGGGAGGGACTACGAGCAGTACTTC. Based on the CDR3 plus reference TRBV11-2 and TRBJ2-7, the full variable domain is EAGVAQSPRYKIIEKRQSVAFWCNPISGHATLYWYQQILGQGPKLLIQFQNNGVVDDSQLPKDRFSAERLKGVDSTLKIQPAKLEDSAVYLCASSPKPLSGRDYEQYFGPGTRLTVT.

This clonotype was seen ten or more times. The chain has TRBV20-1 and TRBJ2-7; 9 bases agree with TRBD1. This CDR3 comprises 15 residues. The germline gives CDR1 DFQATT, CDR2 SNEGSKA (reference sequence). V trimming: 6 bases; J trimming: 4 bases; junction bases outside the gene matches: 13. DNA of the CDR3: TGCAGTGCCAAAACGGCGGGACAGGGATCGTACGAGCAGTACTTC. This gives the protein CSAKTAGQGSYEQYF.

In DNA, the CDR3 is TGTGCCATGGCAGGGGATATATCTGAAGCTTTCTTT. Encoded protein: CAMAGDISEAFF. The chain has TRBV7-9 and TRBJ1-1; D might be TRBD1 (6 bases). Germline lookup yields CDR1 SEHNR and CDR2 FQNEAQ (reference sequence). Trimming stripped 10 bases from V and 6 bases from J, with 15 bases between. The CDR3 has 12 residues.

J is TRBJ2-5 and V is TRBV6-5; 7 bases line up with TRBD1. After removal of 4 bases from V and 2 bases from J, the junction contained 7 bases not matched to a gene. The germline V gene encodes CDR1 MNHEY and CDR2 SVGAGI. The CDR3 totals 15 residues. CDR3 sequence (DNA): TGTGCCAGCAGTTCGACAGGGAGTTGGCAAGAGACCCAGTACTTC. As protein: CASSSTGSWQETQYF.

About this clonotype itself: This may come from a read error, since a much larger clone is one base off. The V gene is TRBV6-4, the J gene TRBJ1-1; D remains unclear. V lost 9 bases and J 0 bases, leaving 14 bases between the germline ends. Germline values: CDR1 MRHNA, CDR2 SNTAGT. The CDR3 has 14 residues. The CDR3 sequence is CASRPRTVNTEAFF. CDR3 bases: TGTGCCAGTAGACCCCGGACGGTGAACACTGAAGCTTTCTTT.

The J gene is TRBJ1-1, the V gene TRBV9; 8 positions match TRBD1. CDR3 length: 13 amino acids. CDR1 and CDR2 (germline): SGDLS, YYNGEE. J gave up 1 base and V 6 bases, and 2 bases lay outside the gene matches. The CDR3 nucleotides read TGTGCCAGCATGACAGGGGCGAACACTGAAGCTTTCTTT. Translation gives CASMTGANTEAFF. Based on the CDR3 plus reference TRBV9 and TRBJ1-1, the full variable domain is DSGVTQTPKHLITATGQRVTLRCSPRSGDLSVYWYQQSLDQGLQFLIQYYNGEERAKGNILERFSAQQFPDLHSELNLSSLELGDSALYFCASMTGANTEAFFGQGTRLTVV.

The CDR3 DNA reads as TGCAGTGCTTCGAGCGGGACAGGGCGTGGTGGCTACACCTTC. Translation gives CSASSGTGRGGYTF. The J gene is TRBJ1-2, the V gene TRBV20-1; 9 bases align to TRBD1. The germline CDR1 and CDR2 sequences are DFQATT and SNEGSKA (reference sequence). J lost 7 bases, V lost 5 bases, and 11 bases had no gene match. The CDR3 length is 14 residues.

V gene TRBV11-2 combines with J gene TRBJ1-1; 7 bases match TRBD1. The CDR3 has 12 residues. The V gene's germline CDR1 is SGHAT and CDR2 FQNNGV. Trimming removed 3 bases from V and 8 bases from J; junction bases left unmatched: 3. The DNA for the CDR3 is TGTGCCAGCAGCTTTTCGACAGGGGAAGCTTTCTTT. The encoded protein is CASSFSTGEAFF.

This clonotype showed up just a few times. The gene calls are TRBV30 and TRBJ1-1, with TRBD1 identical over 8 bases. The J segment lost 4 bases and the V segment lost 7 bases, leaving 5 bases of the junction unmatched. Germline CDR1 and CDR2: GTSNPN and SVGIG (reference sequence). This CDR3 comprises 12 residues. DNA of the CDR3: TGTGCCTTGAATACAGGGGGCACTGAAGCTTTCTTT. This codes for CALNTGGTEAFF.

This clonotype came up many times. The chain joins TRBV2 to TRBJ1-2, with a possible D match to TRBD1 (5 bases). Trimming took 3 bases from V and 8 from J, leaving 13 bases between them. CDR1 and CDR2 from the germline V gene are SNHLY and FYNNEI. The CDR3 length is 13 residues. CDR3 loop: CASSDYGGGGYTF. CDR3 coding DNA: TGTGCCAGCAGTGATTACGGGGGAGGGGGCTACACCTTC.

This clonotype was seen only a few times. V gene TRBV7-2 combines with J gene TRBJ1-6; TRBD1 might be the D (6 bases). CDR3 length: 17 residues. Per the germline V gene, CDR1 is SGHTA and CDR2 is FQGNSA. Trimming took 5 bases from V and 4 from J, leaving 18 bases between them. In DNA form, the CDR3 reads TGTGCCAGCAGCCCCCCCGGGACACCTTCTTATAATTCACCCCTCCACTTT. Protein: CASSPPGTPSYNSPLHF.

V is TRBV29-1 and J is TRBJ2-2, with D hard to call. CDR1 SQVTM and CDR2 ANQGSEA come from the germline V gene. V gave up 1 base and J gave up 1 base, with 4 bases separating them. The CDR3 runs to 13 residues. Written as DNA, the CDR3 is TGCAGCGTTGAAGCGTTGAACACCGGGGAGCTGTTTTTT. Its translation: CSVEALNTGELFF.